This TCR beta chain appears in the sequencing data of a study of T cell responses to AZD1222 COVID-19 vaccine. Study-wide background: Combined were second doses at about 4 or about 12 weeks. Broader study findings: Increased Spike-specific TCR breadth and depth were observed after two AZD1222 doses. Reportedly, nearly half of unique spike TCRs recognized epitopes outside B.1.351/B.1.1.7 mutations. The study identified only five to seven AZD1222 recipients as seropositive at baseline.

Some clones are missing from TCRdb's copy, which holds only in-frame ones; the method was immunoSEQ multiplex PCR. The data contain 110,000 to 150,000 clones, more than 85% of them singletons. With respect to this clone: Antigen specificity is unknown.

This sample comprised peripheral blood, obtained on day 0 of AZD1222 vaccination. The receptor was isolated from an adult in good health.

CDR3 amino acids: CASSLEGETGYTF. The CDR3 nucleotides are TGTGCCAGCAGCTTAGAGGGGGAGACTGGCTACACCTTC. The V call is TRBV7-9, the J call TRBJ1-2; TRBD1 might be the D (6 bases). The germline CDR1 and CDR2 sequences are SEHNR and FQNEAQ (reference sequence). V was cut by 1 base and J by 7 bases, with 10 bases left in between. The CDR3 totals 13 residues. The complete variable domain, with remaining parts taken from reference TRBV7-9 and TRBJ1-2, reads DTGVSQNPRHKITKRGQNVTFRCDPISEHNRLYWYRQTLGQGPEFLTYFQNEAQLEKSRLLSDRFSAERPKGSFSTLEIQRTEQGDSAMYLCASSLEGETGYTFGSGTRLTVV.